Included here is one T cell receptor beta chain sequence, with context. This record comes from a study of identical twins. The V gene lost 5 bases and the J gene lost 7 bases, with 19 bases spanning the gap. From germline, CDR1 is SGHRS and CDR2 YFSETQ. This CDR3 is built from 14 residues. cDNA molecules carried unique molecular identifiers, and template switching added a universal primer site. TCRdb independently ran MiXCR on the 5' RACE reads; one entry per CDR3 protein. The sample consists of about 520,000 distinct CDR3 sequences, 22% of them appearing once. Another study also made use of these data, one on T cells expressing NK-cell markers.

This chain joins TRBV5-1 and TRBJ2-7; D may be TRBD2 (6 bases). Input material: CD4+ T cells sorted from blood. This sequence was found in a woman under 30 in good health. CDR3 protein: CASSPDGGAREQYF. The CDR3 coding sequence is TGCGCCAGCAGTCCAGACGGGGGTGCGAGGGAGCAGTACTTC.